This T cell receptor (beta chain) comes out of a study of cytomegalovirus exposure and HLA in healthy donors. Study background: The Caucasian-associated ancestry cluster contained roughly four fifths of the approximately 390 genotyped donors. Study-wide points: Cytomegalovirus status was reportedly diagnosed by the classifier with high sensitivity and specificity. Clonal expansion, a later analysis showed, was greater in HLA-associated TCR beta chains than in equally common others. An apparent linkage of common viral pathogens to several of the most significant clusters emerged in a later analysis.

Use of 60 Vbeta and 13 Jbeta primers characterized the PCR. TCRdb's copy holds only in-frame clones and misses some; the assay was immunoSEQ multiplex PCR. The sample has some 120,000 clones, 80% seen once. The length of the CDR3 is 13 residues. Trimming removed 6 bases at V and 4 bases at J, with 10 bases between. The V gene's germline CDR1 is MNHEY and CDR2 SVGAGI. As to this clone: Antigen: not known.

This clonotype was sampled from a male donor in good health and CMV-seronegative. Source material: PBMCs. The chain couples TRBV6-5 to TRBJ1-5; the D gene is possibly TRBD1 (5 bases). The CDR3 here is CASRGVVNQPQHF. CDR3 in DNA: TGTGCCAGCAGAGGGGTGGTGAATCAGCCCCAGCATTTT.